Detailed here is one TCR beta chain. In germline, CDR1 is KGHDR, CDR2 SFDVKD. Trimming pared 1 base from V and 0 bases from J, leaving 9 bases between. This CDR3 is built from 16 residues. Method: immunoSEQ multiplex PCR; TCRdb's copy keeps in-frame clones and lacks some. The table has more than 250,000 clones, about 86% seen once. The data derive from a study of blood T cell repertoires in COVID-19. On the study more broadly: Italy, Spain and the United States were the sources of the convalescent and acute COVID-19 samples.

V is TRBV24-1 and J is TRBJ2-1, with no clear D. The sample consisted of peripheral blood. This TCR was recovered from a woman aged 25 to 39 who had recovered from COVID-19. DNA of the CDR3: TGTGCCACCAGTGATTTAGGCCGCGGCTCCTACAATGAGCAGTTCTTC. This gives the protein CATSDLGRGSYNEQFF.